The clone carrying this T cell receptor beta chain was seen a few times. Then a second PCR, running about 7 to 11 cycles, was carried out with a sample-barcoded 5' primer and a J-beta primer mix. TCRdb analysed the 5' RACE reads with MiXCR anew, one entry per CDR3 protein. The table records fewer than 1.5 million distinct CDR3 sequences, around two fifths of them present only once. Germline V gene data show CDR1 as MGHRA and CDR2 as YSYEKL. The V end lost 1 base, the J end lost 1 base, and 10 bases lay between the germline ends. The CDR3 contains 15 residues. These data come from a study of blood T cells in healthy people across ages.

Sequencing was done on a sample of blood. This sequence was found in a woman under 30 in good health. The V gene is TRBV4-1, the J gene TRBJ1-1; D is perhaps TRBD1 (5 bases). The CDR3 protein is CASSQAPRGNTEAFF. The DNA of the CDR3 is TGCGCCAGCAGCCAAGCCCCAAGGGGGAACACTGAAGCTTTCTTT.